The 31 T cell receptor beta chains below all came from one sample that was sequenced in a study of Ad26.COV2.S vaccination and SARS-CoV-2 variants. The treatment: 15 to 20 received Ad26.COV2.S at low or high dose, single or two shots; about 5 received placebo; per-sample allocation not given. Day 63 after the first injection of vaccine or placebo was the sampling time. Generated by immunoSEQ multiplex PCR, the TCRdb table keeps only in-frame clones and is missing some. The data contain some 640,000 clones, more than 70% of them singletons. The specimen was peripheral blood, collected in a trial of Ad26.COV2.S vaccine versus placebo. The source is a person aged 18-60 years who received the Ad26.COV2.S COVID-19 vaccine or a placebo.

CDR3 region: CASSVRDNYGYTF. The CDR3 DNA follows: TGCGCCAGCAGCGTCCGGGACAACTATGGCTACACCTTC. The chain is built from TRBV5-1 and TRBJ1-2, with D maybe TRBD1 (5 bases). The CDR3 spans 13 residues. From germline, CDR1 is SGHRS and CDR2 YFSETQ. The germline V and J ends were trimmed by 4 bases and 2 bases, with 9 bases remaining between them.

This chain joins TRBV3-1 (or the pseudogene TRBV3-2) and TRBJ1-2, with a possible D match to TRBD1 (6 bases). Between the trimmed V and J ends, which lost 0 bases and 4 bases, there was a span of 9 bases. CDR1 and CDR2 from the germline V gene are LGHDT and YNNKEL (reference sequence). The CDR3 has 14 residues. This CDR3 reads CASSQDRGGYGYTF. The CDR3 DNA is TGTGCCAGCAGCCAAGACAGGGGCGGCTATGGCTACACCTTC.

The chain recombines TRBV11-3 with TRBJ2-2; 8 positions agree with TRBD2. This CDR3 spans 15 amino acids. V was clipped by 4 bases and J by 5 bases; unmatched bases: 6. Germline V CDR1 and CDR2: SGHNT, YENEEA. The CDR3 loop reads CASSSAGVGTGELFF. In DNA form, the CDR3 reads TGTGCCAGCAGCTCAGCGGGAGTAGGTACCGGGGAGCTGTTTTTT.

V gene TRBV19 combines with J gene TRBJ1-3, with 7 bases identical to TRBD1. The CDR3 consists of 14 residues. V lost 9 bases, J lost 0 bases, and 5 bases stayed unmatched. CDR1 is LNHDA and CDR2 is SQIVND in the germline V gene (reference sequence). The CDR3 spells CASTRDSSGNTIYF. The DNA for the CDR3 is TGTGCCAGCACGCGGGACAGCTCTGGAAACACCATATATTTT. Full variable domain (remainder filled in from reference TRBV19 and TRBJ1-3): DGGITQSPKYLFRKEGQNVTLSCEQNLNHDAMYWYRQDPGQGLRLIYYSQIVNDFQKGDIAEGYSVSREKKESFPLTVTSAQKNPTAFYLCASTRDSSGNTIYFGEGSWLTVV.

V usage is TRBV4-2 and J usage is TRBJ1-2, with TRBD1 as a possible D gene (5 bases). The CDR3 is 14 residues long. V gave up 1 base and J gave up 6 bases, with 12 bases separating them. The germline gives CDR1 LGHNA, CDR2 YNFKEQ. As DNA, the CDR3 is TGTGCCAGCAGCCAAGGCTCCAGGGAAGATGGCTACACCTTC. Amino acids: CASSQGSREDGYTF.

This clone was seen just once. The chain joins TRBV21-1 to TRBJ1-5. TRBV21-1 is given as a pseudogene. The length of the CDR3 is 16 residues. The CDR3 DNA reads as TGTGCCAGCAGCAAAGCGGAAGGGTATAGCAATCAGCCCCAGCATTTT. This codes for CASSKAEGYSNQPQHF.

This chain links TRBV30 with TRBJ2-1, with 12 bases lining up with TRBD2. CDR1 GTSNPN and CDR2 SVGIG come from the germline V gene (reference sequence). The CDR3 runs 13 residues. J gave up 5 bases and V 7 bases, and 3 bases lay outside the gene matches. The chain's CDR3 is CALLAGGNNEQFF. The CDR3 region has the DNA TGTGCCTTGCTAGCGGGAGGGAACAATGAGCAGTTCTTC.

Here the CDR3 DNA reads TGTGCCAGCTCACGTTCAGAAAGGGGCGGAGGGACTGAAGCTTTCTTT. Its protein product is CASSRSERGGGTEAFF. This chain joins TRBV18 and TRBJ1-1, with D possibly matching TRBD1 (5 bases). Trimming took 4 bases from V and 5 from J, leaving 20 bases between them. In germline, CDR1 is KGHSH, CDR2 LQKENI. This CDR3 has 16 amino acids.

The sample holds one count of this clone. J is TRBJ1-5 and V is TRBV30, with TRBD1 matching over 8 bases. Germline CDR1 and CDR2: GTSNPN and SVGIG (reference sequence). The CDR3 covers 16 residues. J was trimmed by 1 base and V by 4 bases; bases with no gene match: 9. The CDR3 nucleotides read TGTGCCTGGACCTTAGGGGCAGGGGGCAGCAATCAGCCCCAGCATTTT. Protein: CAWTLGAGGSNQPQHF.

This chain links TRBV6-5 with TRBJ1-4; D may be TRBD1 (6 bases). The CDR3 consists of 14 residues. Trimming stripped 5 bases from V and 8 bases from J, with 15 bases between. Germline assignment: CDR1 MNHEY and CDR2 SVGAGI. The CDR3, as DNA: TGTGCCAGCAGTACTCGCGGACAGCGCGAAAAACTGTTTTTT. Its protein is CASSTRGQREKLFF.

The V gene is TRBV4-3, the J gene TRBJ2-3; the D gene is possibly TRBD2 (6 bases). The CDR3 extends over 13 amino acids. Trimming stripped 5 bases from V and 6 bases from J, with 12 bases between. Germline CDR1 and CDR2: LGHNA and YSLEER. CDR3 bases: TGCGCCAGCAGCTACGGGGGAAGCGATACGCAGTATTTT. As protein: CASSYGGSDTQYF.

V gene TRBV5-1 combines with J gene TRBJ2-1; 7 bases align to TRBD2. The length of the CDR3 is 15 residues. V lost 3 bases to trimming and J lost 3 bases; unmatched junction nucleotides: 6. Germline CDR1 reads SGHRS; CDR2 reads YFSETQ. CDR3 sequence reads: CASSSGAGSYNEQFF. The CDR3 nucleotides read TGCGCCAGCAGCTCTGGAGCGGGGAGCTACAATGAGCAGTTCTTC. Based on the CDR3 plus reference TRBV5-1 and TRBJ2-1, the full variable domain is KAGVTQTPRYLIKTRGQQVTLSCSPISGHRSVSWYQQTPGQGLQFLFEYFSETQRNKGNFPGRFSGRQFSNSRSEMNVSTLELGDSALYLCASSSGAGSYNEQFFGPGTRLTVL.

This clone was recorded only once. V and J are TRBV2 and TRBJ1-2, with a tentative D call TRBD1 (6 bases). Germline CDR1 and CDR2: SNHLY and FYNNEI. Between the trimmed V and J ends, which lost 2 bases and 7 bases, there was a span of 14 bases. The CDR3 runs to 14 residues. CDR3 nucleotide sequence: TGTGCCAGCAGTGAACGGGGGACACTCATTGGCTACACCTTC. Residues: CASSERGTLIGYTF.

The chain employs TRBV4-3 and TRBJ2-2; 9 bases are a match to TRBD1. The CDR3 extends over 19 amino acids. J gave up 1 base and V 0 bases, and 9 bases lay outside the gene matches. From germline, CDR1 is LGHNA and CDR2 YSLEER. CDR3 loop: CASSQDRDRGYMNTGELFF. The DNA for the CDR3 is TGCGCCAGCAGCCAAGACCGAGACAGGGGGTATATGAACACCGGGGAGCTGTTTTTT.

The chain employs TRBV23-1 and TRBJ2-1; D gene uncertain. TRBV23-1 is an ORF for which the function is uncertain. Trimming shortened V by 5 bases and J by 4 bases, and 12 bases separated the two germline ends. The CDR3 spans 14 residues. The CDR3 bases are TGCGCCAGCAGTAACCCAAACGCTTACAATGAGCAGTTCTTC. It yields the protein CASSNPNAYNEQFF.

The chain joins TRBV29-1 to TRBJ1-3; TRBD1 aligns across 7 bases. J gave up 8 bases and V 4 bases, and 5 bases lay outside the gene matches. The germline CDR1 and CDR2 sequences are SQVTM and ANQGSEA. This CDR3 is built from 12 residues. The CDR3: CSVASGGDTIYF. The CDR3 coding sequence is TGCAGCGTTGCGTCAGGGGGAGACACCATATATTTT.

The chain is built from TRBV5-6 and TRBJ1-3; the D gene is possibly TRBD1 (6 bases). The V end lost 4 bases, the J end lost 0 bases, and 14 bases lay between the germline ends. Germline CDR1 and CDR2: SGHDT and YYEEEE. CDR3 length: 16 residues. In nucleotides, the CDR3 is TGTGCCAGCAGCCCCAAGGGGGTCGACTCTGGAAACACCATATATTTT. Its protein is CASSPKGVDSGNTIYF.

The rearrangement joins TRBV4-1 to TRBJ1-1; no clear D gene. CDR3 length: 12 residues. The V gene lost 2 bases and the J gene lost 5 bases, with 6 bases spanning the gap. CDR1 is MGHRA, CDR2 YSYEKL, per germline. The DNA for the CDR3 is TGCGCCAGCAGCCAACGGGGAACTGAAGCTTTCTTT. This translates into CASSQRGTEAFF.

V usage is TRBV7-2 and J usage is TRBJ2-6, with 12 bases fitting TRBD2. V shed 5 bases and J 0 bases; nucleotides not matched to a gene: 8. The CDR3 is made up of 19 amino acids. Germline V gives CDR1 SGHTA, CDR2 FQGNSA. CDR3 loop: CASSEAPSGGASGANVLTF. The CDR3 bases are TGTGCCAGCAGCGAAGCCCCTAGCGGGGGGGCCTCTGGGGCCAACGTCCTGACTTTC.

V gene TRBV5-1 combines with J gene TRBJ2-2, with 9 bases aligning to TRBD1. Germline assignment: CDR1 SGHRS and CDR2 YFSETQ. V shed 4 bases, J shed 5 bases, and the junction held 3 bases outside the gene matches. The CDR3 is 14 residues long. The CDR3 here is CASSPGTGTGELFF. In DNA, the CDR3 is TGCGCCAGCAGCCCCGGGACAGGGACCGGGGAGCTGTTTTTT.

The V and J genes are TRBV29-1 and TRBJ2-2; no definite D call. CDR3 length: 13 residues. Per germline, CDR1 SQVTM and CDR2 ANQGSEA. V lost 4 bases and J lost 3, with 9 bases in between. The CDR3 protein is CSVAYSYTGELFF. The DNA for the CDR3 is TGCAGCGTTGCTTACTCTTACACCGGGGAGCTGTTTTTT.

This clone was counted a single time. The chain joins TRBV6-1 to TRBJ1-1; D call uncertain. Germline V gene lookup returns CDR1 MNHNS and CDR2 SASEGT. CDR3 length equals 15 residues. Trimming removed 1 base at V and 0 bases at J, with 9 bases between. CDR3 in amino acids: CASSEGGVLNTEAFF. The CDR3 nucleotides are TGTGCCAGCAGTGAAGGAGGTGTCCTGAACACTGAAGCTTTCTTT.

V gene TRBV3-1 (or the pseudogene TRBV3-2) combines with J gene TRBJ2-3; D unclear. From germline, CDR1 is LGHDT and CDR2 YNNKEL (reference sequence). The length of the CDR3 is 12 residues. Trimming removed 4 bases from V and 5 bases from J, with 7 bases in between. The DNA of the CDR3 is TGTGCCAGCAGCCGGTTGGAAGATACGCAGTATTTT. Translation: CASSRLEDTQYF.

Comments on this clone: This same CDR3 is encoded by further DNA sequences in the sample. The J gene is TRBJ2-3, the V gene TRBV5-1; possible D gene TRBD1, 6 bases. V was cut by 0 bases and J by 0 bases, with 8 bases left in between. The V gene's germline CDR1 is SGHRS and CDR2 YFSETQ. The CDR3 is 15 amino acids. The CDR3 bases are TGCGCCAGCAGCTTGGGTCAGGGGAGCACAGATACGCAGTATTTT. Its translation: CASSLGQGSTDTQYF.

This chain joins TRBV3-1 (or the pseudogene TRBV3-2) and TRBJ2-3; the match to TRBD2 covers 7 bases. J was trimmed by 0 bases and V by 4 bases; bases with no gene match: 7. Germline CDR1 is LGHDT and CDR2 is YNNKEL (reference sequence). The CDR3 loop spans 16 amino acids. The CDR3 loop reads CASSPGLDPSTDTQYF. CDR3 bases: TGTGCCAGCAGCCCCGGACTAGACCCTAGCACAGATACGCAGTATTTT.

The chain joins TRBV18 to TRBJ2-5; D may match TRBD1 or TRBD2 (5 bases each). CDR1 KGHSH and CDR2 LQKENI come from the germline V gene. V lost 0 bases and J 2 bases, leaving 13 bases between the germline ends. The CDR3 totals 16 residues. This CDR3 is CASSPPQGGGQETQYF. CDR3 DNA sequence: TGTGCCAGCTCACCACCGCAGGGTGGGGGACAAGAGACCCAGTACTTC.

V and J are TRBV18 and TRBJ1-1; D gene ambiguous. The CDR3 is made up of 15 amino acids. Germline V gene data show CDR1 as KGHSH and CDR2 as LQKENI. The ends were cut back, 3 bases at V and 1 base at J, with 12 bases in the middle. The CDR3 DNA reads as TGTGCCAGCTCACCGCTGGTGTTACAGAACACTGAAGCTTTCTTT. Translated: CASSPLVLQNTEAFF.

The chain is built from TRBV1 and TRBJ2-1; the DNA was not used to check the table's D call, TRBD2. TRBV1 is annotated as a pseudogene. This CDR3 is built from 15 residues. The CDR3 reads CTSSQEAGEGNEQFF. The CDR3, as DNA: TGCACCAGCAGCCAAGAGGCGGGAGAAGGGAATGAGCAGTTCTTC.

The V gene is TRBV5-1, the J gene TRBJ2-5; D unresolved. V lost 0 bases to trimming and J lost 5 bases, with 14 bases between them. The CDR3 runs 15 residues. Germline V CDR1 and CDR2: SGHRS, YFSETQ. The CDR3 nucleotides are TGCGCCAGCAGCTTGGAACGCCCGATCAGGGAGACCCAGTACTTC. Its translation: CASSLERPIRETQYF.

The chain employs TRBV6-5 and TRBJ2-7; possible D gene TRBD1, 7 bases. Germline CDR1 reads MNHEY; CDR2 reads SVGAGI. Trimming pared 6 bases from V and 6 bases from J, leaving 15 bases between. CDR3 length: 13 amino acids. This CDR3 reads CASSRRQGGEQYF. The CDR3 DNA reads TGTGCCAGCAGCCGCCGACAGGGAGGCGAGCAGTACTTC.

This chain links TRBV5-1 with TRBJ2-2; no clear D. Trimming pared 4 bases from V and 1 base from J, leaving 8 bases between. The CDR3 runs 14 residues. Germline loops: CDR1 SGHRS, CDR2 YFSETQ. CDR3 in amino acids: CASSPTLNTGELFF. CDR3 DNA: TGCGCCAGCAGCCCGACCTTGAACACCGGGGAGCTGTTTTTT.